The rows below give T cell receptor beta chains drawn from one sample of a study of shared clonotypes between healthy human individuals. Method: immunoSEQ multiplex PCR; TCRdb's copy keeps in-frame clones and lacks some. The table has roughly 2 million clones, 90% to 95% seen once; the top ten hold roughly 0.13%. Material for sequencing was naive CD4+ T cells sorted from blood. The receptors stem from a man aged 18 to 30 in good health. The CDR3 runs from the conserved cysteine through the conserved F or W. D genes are given only for firm matches. For some rows the clone size is stated as once, few or many, or as a class when expanded; others skip it.

>TRBV2|TRBJ2-5|-|TRBD2
TGTGCCAGCAGCAGCGGGAGCCCCGAAGAGACCCAGTACTTC
CASSSGSPEETQYF
>TRBV6-4|TRBJ1-1|-|-
TGTGCCAGCAGTGCCCTGGGGAACACTGAAGCTTTCTTT
CASSALGNTEAFF
>TRBV25-1|TRBJ2-5|-|-
TGTGCCAGCAGCAAAAACAGGGGAGGGTCTTCGGAGACCCAGTACTTC
CASSKNRGGSSETQYF
>TRBV10-3|TRBJ1-1|-|-
TGTGCCATCAGTGATGGGACCGCCGCTTTCTTT
CAISDGTAAFF
>TRBV5-1|TRBJ2-7|-|-
TGCGCCAGCAGCTTGGCCGCGACGACCTTCTACGAGCAGTACTTC
CASSLAATTFYEQYF
>TRBV6-1|TRBJ2-7|-|TRBD2
TGTGCCAGCAGTCCCGGGACTAGCGTATCCTACGAGCAGTACTTC
CASSPGTSVSYEQYF
>TRBV15|TRBJ2-5|-|TRBD2
TGTGCCACCAGCAGAGATCTTACTGGACTAGGGAGTTGGTGGGAGACCCAGTACTTC
CATSRDLTGLGSWWETQYF
>TRBV7-2|TRBJ2-5|-|TRBD2
TGTGCCAGCAGCTTACAGCGGGGAGAGATGGAGACCCAGTACTTC
CASSLQRGEMETQYF
>TRBV10-3|TRBJ2-5|-|-
TGTGCCACCCAGGTCCCCGGGACGCAAGAGACCCAGTACTTC
CATQVPGTQETQYF
>TRBV28|TRBJ2-7|-|-
TGTGCCAGCAGGATACCGGGCCCATCCTACGAGCAGTACTTC
CASRIPGPSYEQYF
>TRBV10-3|TRBJ2-5|-|-
TGTGCCATCAGTACGCAGAGGGAGACCCAGTACTTC
CAISTQRETQYF
>TRBV28|TRBJ2-7|once|TRBD1
TGTGCCAGCAGTTCGATGGGACAGTCCTACGAGCAGTACTTC
CASSSMGQSYEQYF
>TRBV4-2|TRBJ1-2|-|TRBD1
TGTGCCAGCAGCCAGGGGACAGTCGGGGCCTATGGCTACACCTTC
CASSQGTVGAYGYTF
>TRBV5-1|TRBJ2-7|few|TRBD2
TGCGCCAGCAGCTCGAGCGGGACCCGGGAGCAGTACTTC
CASSSSGTREQYF
>TRBV6-1|TRBJ1-2|-|TRBD1
TGTGCCAGCAGTGAAGGCCCCGACAGGGTGAAGGGCTACACCTTC
CASSEGPDRVKGYTF
>TRBV28|TRBJ1-1|-|-
TGTGCCAGCAGTTTGGAGATCGGACGGGCTTTCTTT
CASSLEIGRAFF
>TRBV5-4|TRBJ1-2|once|TRBD1
TGTGCCAGCAGCTCGGCAGGGGGCTATGGCTACACCTTC
CASSSAGGYGYTF
>TRBV6-6|TRBJ1-1|-|TRBD1
TGTGCCAGCAGTTACACAGACAGGGGGTGGACAATTGAAGCTTTCTTT
CASSYTDRGWTIEAFF
>TRBV5-1|TRBJ1-2|once|TRBD1
TGCGCCAGCAGCTACGGACAGGCCGCTAACTATGGCTACACCTTC
CASSYGQAANYGYTF
>TRBV6-5|TRBJ1-5|many|TRBD1
TGTGCCAGCAGCCCCAGGGGGAATCAGCCCCAGCATTTT
CASSPRGNQPQHF
>TRBV19|TRBJ1-5|-|-
TGTGCCAGTAGTATGGCGGGGAGACAGCCCCAGCATTTT
CASSMAGRQPQHF
>TRBV6-1|TRBJ2-1|-|-
TGTGCCAGCAGTGACTACGGAGGTGGTGCGGTGTACTACAATGAGCAGTTCTTC
CASSDYGGGAVYYNEQFF
>TRBV6-1|TRBJ2-7|-|TRBD1
TGTGCCAGCAGTCGGACAGGAATTCACTACGAGCAGTACTTC
CASSRTGIHYEQYF
>TRBV18|TRBJ1-2|-|TRBD1
TGTGCCAGCTCAACTGGGACAGGGGGGAACTATGGCTACACCTTC
CASSTGTGGNYGYTF
>TRBV10-3|TRBJ2-1|-|-
TGTGCCATCAGTCCAGGATATGAGCAGTTCTTC
CAISPGYEQFF
>TRBV7-9|TRBJ2-5|-|TRBD2
TGTGCCAGCAGCATGGGACTAGCGGGACCTGAGACCCAGTACTTC
CASSMGLAGPETQYF
>TRBV30|TRBJ2-1|-|TRBD2
TGTGCCTGGGGAGGGGAGGGCAGCTTCCCGCCCAGCTCCTACAATGAGCAGTTCTTC
CAWGGEGSFPPSSYNEQFF
>TRBV19|TRBJ1-6|-|-
TGTGCCACCAGGAACGATTATAATTCACCCCTCCACTTT
CATRNDYNSPLHF
>TRBV29-1|TRBJ2-1|-|TRBD2
TGCAGCGTTGTCGGAGATGGACTAGCGGCCTACAATGAGCAGTTCTTC
CSVVGDGLAAYNEQFF
>TRBV5-1|TRBJ1-1|-|-
TGCGCCAGCAGCTCCGACAGGCGGAACACTGAAGCTTTCTTT
CASSSDRRNTEAFF
>TRBV10-3|TRBJ2-3|-|TRBD1
TGTGCCATCAGTCCCGGGACAGGGTCAAGTGGTGGAGATACGCAGTATTTT
CAISPGTGSSGGDTQYF
>TRBV12-1|TRBJ2-5|once|-
TGTGCCAGCAGCTTTGGACAGAAAGAGACCCAGTACTTC
CASSFGQKETQYF
>TRBV5-1|TRBJ1-1|-|-
TGCGCCAGCAGCCAGACCACCTCGGGGACTGAAGCTTTCTTT
CASSQTTSGTEAFF
>TRBV10-3|TRBJ2-5|-|-
TGTGCCATCAGTCCTATAGGGGCAGGGAAAGAGACCCAGTACTTC
CAISPIGAGKETQYF
>TRBV2|TRBJ1-1|-|TRBD1
TGTGCCAGCAGCAGACAGGGCCTGAACACTGAAGCTTTCTTT
CASSRQGLNTEAFF
>TRBV30|TRBJ2-6|-|-
TGTGCCTGGAGTCTAGGGGGAACGAGTTCTGGGGCCAACGTCCTGACTTTC
CAWSLGGTSSGANVLTF
>TRBV7-9|TRBJ2-5|-|-
TGTGCCAGCAGCCCGGGACGAACCCAAGAGACCCAGTACTTC
CASSPGRTQETQYF